The 6 T cell receptor beta chains in this list originate from one sample, sequenced in a study of blood T cell repertoires in COVID-19. Repertoires were generated with immunoSEQ multiplex PCR, while TCRdb's copy carries only in-frame clones and drops some. The table has hundreds of thousands of clones, roughly 90% seen once. Sequencing input: PBMCs or T cells enriched from blood (not recorded which). These TCRs come from a woman under 30 with acute COVID-19.

This chain joins TRBV10-3 and TRBJ1-5; weak D call: TRBD1 (6 bases). The CDR3 length is 14 residues. V was clipped by 4 bases and J by 3 bases, with 10 bases between them. CDR1 and CDR2 from the germline V gene are ENHRY and SYGVKD. CDR3 sequence reads: CAISVTGYNQPQHF. CDR3 sequence (DNA): TGTGCCATCAGTGTAACAGGGTACAATCAGCCCCAGCATTTT.

The chain links TRBV11-2 to TRBJ2-7, with 10 positions matching TRBD1. V shed 5 bases, J shed 2 bases, and the junction held 6 bases outside the gene matches. The length of the CDR3 is 15 residues. Per germline, CDR1 SGHAT and CDR2 FQNNGV. The CDR3: CASSALTGGAYEQYF. CDR3 bases: TGTGCCAGCAGCGCCCTGACAGGGGGCGCCTACGAGCAGTACTTC.

This clone came up a few times. This chain connects TRBV30 to TRBJ1-2; D call uncertain. The CDR3 length is 16 residues. Germline V gene sequence: CDR1 GTSNPN, CDR2 SVGIG (reference sequence). Trimming took off 5 bases at V and 4 bases at J, with 23 bases between the two ends. This CDR3 is CAWSRGEQRRFYGYTF. CDR3 DNA: TGTGCCTGGTCCCGGGGTGAACAGCGGCGATTCTATGGCTACACCTTC.

The rearrangement links TRBV6-2 or TRBV6-3 to TRBJ2-1; D is uncertain. V lost 0 bases to trimming and J lost 9 bases, with 6 bases between them. The CDR3 extends over 12 amino acids. Germline CDR1 and CDR2: MNHEY and SVGEGT. CDR3 nucleotides: TGTGCCAGCAGTTACTCTCGTGTTGAGCAGTTCTTC. Translating it yields CASSYSRVEQFF.

V usage is TRBV18 and J usage is TRBJ2-7; 11 bases line up with TRBD2. The CDR3 is made up of 15 amino acids. Per the germline V gene, CDR1 is KGHSH and CDR2 is LQKENI. Trimming cost V 3 bases and J 6 bases; bases outside gene matches: 7. This CDR3 is CASSPTSGRGGEQYF. As DNA, the CDR3 is TGTGCCAGCTCACCTACTAGCGGGAGAGGAGGCGAGCAGTACTTC.

The chain links TRBV2 to TRBJ1-2; the D is unclear. Germline V gene data show CDR1 as SNHLY and CDR2 as FYNNEI. The CDR3 extends over 13 amino acids. Deletions cut 1 base from V and 5 bases from J, with 8 bases between. The CDR3 region is CASSEVRSYGYTF. CDR3 nucleotide sequence: TGTGCCAGCAGTGAAGTAAGGAGTTATGGCTACACCTTC. Full variable domain (outside the CDR3, taken from reference TRBV2 and TRBJ1-2): EPEVTQTPSHQVTQMGQEVILRCVPISNHLYFYWYRQILGQKVEFLVSFYNNEISEKSEIFDDQFSVERPDGSNFTLKIRSTKLEDSAMYFCASSEVRSYGYTFGSGTRLTVV.